This T cell receptor beta chain originates from a study of cytomegalovirus exposure and HLA in healthy donors. This PCR relied on a set of 60 Vbeta primers and 13 Jbeta primers. Sequencing used immunoSEQ multiplex PCR; TCRdb keeps in-frame clones, though not all of them. The table has 250,000 or so clones, around nine tenths seen once. V lost 2 bases and J lost 1, with 14 bases in between. The CDR3 is 16 residues long. Looked up from germline, CDR1 is SEHNR and CDR2 is FQNEAQ (reference sequence). The chain employs TRBV7-9 and TRBJ1-1; possibly TRBD1 for D (5 bases). This receptor was identified in a girl aged 2 to 9 in good health and CMV-seronegative. Sequenced sample: PBMCs. CDR3 coding DNA: TGTGCCAGCAGCTTAAGTCCCGGGGGGGAGAACACTGAAGCTTTCTTT. Translating it yields CASSLSPGGENTEAFF.